Each of the 24 T cell receptor beta chains below was sequenced from the same sample in a study of chemoradiotherapy in HPV16-positive cancers (dated by TCRdb to 2021 to 2024). The library was obtained by the immunoSEQ multiplex PCR assay. Drawn from immuneACCESS, this table holds only the in-frame rearrangements with V and J called that TCRdb kept. Clones are partly lost; checked studies trace under half to an unresolved V gene and leave the rest unexplained. The table for this sample lists roughly 9,300 clones; around 70% of them were counted only once. Roughly an eighth of the sample is taken by the ten largest. Sampling was performed from a patient who underwent chemoradiotherapy. The receptors were sampled from a human donor with HPV-associated anogenital cancer.

V usage is TRBV10-3 and J usage is TRBJ2-5; D is ambiguous. Looked up from germline, CDR1 is ENHRY and CDR2 is SYGVKD. The CDR3 consists of 13 residues. V gave up 0 bases and J gave up 4 bases, with 6 bases separating them. CDR3 sequence: CAISESSSETQYF. The CDR3 bases are TGTGCCATCAGTGAGTCTAGCTCAGAGACCCAGTACTTC.

V gene TRBV10-3 combines with J gene TRBJ2-3; TRBD1 aligns across 9 bases. The CDR3 length is 16 residues. After removal of 3 bases from V and 0 bases from J, the junction contained 4 bases not matched to a gene. Germline lookup yields CDR1 ENHRY and CDR2 SYGVKD. The CDR3, as DNA: TGTGCCATCAGTGAAGGGACAGGGCTTAGCACAGATACGCAGTATTTT. Amino acid sequence: CAISEGTGLSTDTQYF.

J is TRBJ1-6 and V is TRBV18; 8 nucleotides agree with TRBD1. This CDR3 region has 15 residues. Trimming cost V 4 bases and J 5 bases; bases outside gene matches: 4. Germline V CDR1 and CDR2: KGHSH, LQKENI. The DNA of the CDR3 is TGTGCCAGCTCACAGGGACAGGTTAATAATTCACCCCTCCACTTT. Encoded protein: CASSQGQVNNSPLHF.

This clone occurred a few times. This sequence joins TRBV7-2 and TRBJ2-7, with D perhaps TRBD2 (6 bases). Trimming pared 5 bases from V and 4 bases from J, leaving 9 bases between. The V gene's germline CDR1 is SGHTA and CDR2 FQGNSA. The CDR3 runs to 12 residues. The CDR3 is CASSRGGYEQYF. In DNA, the CDR3 is TGTGCCAGCAGCCGCGGAGGGTACGAGCAGTACTTC.

This clone came up a few times. The chain combines TRBV6-5 with TRBJ2-7, with TRBD1 matching 12 bases. Trimming removed 3 bases from V and 3 bases from J; junction bases left unmatched: 3. The CDR3 loop spans 15 amino acids. Germline-derived CDR1 and CDR2 are MNHEY and SVGAGI. The CDR3 DNA is TGTGCCAGCAGTTATAGGGACAGGGGGCTCTACGAGCAGTACTTC. Protein sequence: CASSYRDRGLYEQYF.

This clone was counted only a few times. V and J are TRBV2 and TRBJ1-2; 9 nucleotides line up with TRBD1. Germline CDR1 SNHLY, CDR2 FYNNEI. Trimming removed 4 bases from V and 7 bases from J; junction bases left unmatched: 10. The CDR3 is made up of 15 amino acids. The CDR3 here is CASSVFGTGRGGYTF. The CDR3 DNA sequence: TGTGCCAGCAGTGTATTCGGGACAGGGAGGGGTGGCTACACCTTC.

V gene TRBV6-1 combines with J gene TRBJ2-7; TRBD1 matches at 10 bases. This CDR3 has 14 amino acids. V lost 5 bases and J lost 5; bases outside the gene matches: 6. Looked up from germline, CDR1 is MNHNS and CDR2 is SASEGT. The CDR3 region has the DNA TGTGCCAGCAGTCAAGACAGGGGGCACGACGAGCAGTACTTC. Its translation is CASSQDRGHDEQYF.

A single count supports this clone. One end of the junction does not line up with germline, which may come from a read error. Here the CDR3 DNA reads TGTGCCATCAGTGAGTTCACGGGGAACACCGGGGAGCTGCTTTTT. Residues: CAISEFTGNTGELLF. This sequence joins TRBV10-3 and TRBJ2-2, with D possibly matching TRBD2 (5 bases). The CDR3 has 15 amino acids. The V gene's germline CDR1 is ENHRY and CDR2 SYGVKD.

V gene TRBV7-8 combines with J gene TRBJ2-7; TRBD2 might be the D (6 bases). Germline V gives CDR1 SGHVS, CDR2 FQNEAQ. Trimming shortened V by 5 bases and J by 7 bases, and 21 bases separated the two germline ends. The CDR3 is 15 amino acids. Written as DNA, the CDR3 is TGTGCCAGCAGCCCGTGGGACTTCGCCCCGGAGGAGCAGTACTTC. Translated, it gives CASSPWDFAPEEQYF.

The rearrangement uses TRBV6-1 and TRBJ1-6, with D perhaps TRBD1 (5 bases). V was trimmed by 7 bases and J by 8 bases, leaving 18 bases between them. The CDR3 has 15 residues. The germline V gene has CDR1 MNHNS and CDR2 SASEGT. CDR3 protein: CASNPKWGGDSPLHF. For the CDR3, the DNA is TGTGCCAGCAACCCCAAATGGGGAGGGGATTCACCCCTCCACTTT.

The chain carries TRBV5-4 and TRBJ1-1; TRBD1 might be the D (5 bases). Germline lookup yields CDR1 SGHNT and CDR2 YYREEE (reference sequence). This CDR3 is built from 13 residues. Trimming removed 0 bases at V and 6 bases at J, with 9 bases between. The CDR3 loop reads CASSLERDAEAFF. Written as DNA, the CDR3 is TGTGCCAGCAGCTTGGAGAGGGACGCTGAAGCTTTCTTT.

V usage is TRBV2 and J usage is TRBJ2-5, with 8 positions matching TRBD2. The germline gives CDR1 SNHLY, CDR2 FYNNEI. The CDR3 has 13 amino acids. Trimming removed 7 bases from V and 5 bases from J; junction bases left unmatched: 6. CDR3 region: CASNRGGPETQYF. CDR3 in DNA: TGTGCCAGCAACCGGGGGGGCCCTGAGACCCAGTACTTC.

This clone was counted a single time. The J gene is TRBJ1-1, the V gene TRBV6-6; D perhaps matches TRBD1 (5 bases). V lost 4 bases, J lost 2 bases, and 11 bases lay in between. The CDR3 spans 14 residues. Germline V gives CDR1 MNHNY, CDR2 SVGAGI (reference sequence). The CDR3 DNA reads as TGTGCCAGCAGTTTCCCACAGGAAAACACTGAAGCTTTCTTT. Translating gives CASSFPQENTEAFF.

The chain uses TRBV5-4 and TRBJ2-2, with a tentative D call TRBD2 (7 bases). V lost 0 bases to trimming and J lost 4 bases, with 10 bases between them. Germline V gene data show CDR1 as SGHNT and CDR2 as YYREEE (reference sequence). The CDR3 length is 15 residues. CDR3 loop: CASSLGGGTTGELFF. Written as DNA, the CDR3 is TGTGCCAGCAGCTTGGGGGGGGGCACCACCGGGGAGCTGTTTTTT.

V usage is TRBV5-5 and J usage is TRBJ2-2; TRBD2 might be the D (6 bases). In germline, CDR1 is SGHKS, CDR2 YYEKEE (reference sequence). CDR3 length: 14 residues. V was clipped by 3 bases and J by 4 bases, with 10 bases between them. CDR3 coding DNA: TGTGCCAGCAGCTGGGGGGTTTCCACCGGGGAGCTGTTTTTT. Translation: CASSWGVSTGELFF.

This clone was picked up a small number of times. Compared with germline, one end of the junction differs, possibly owing to a read error. The genes are TRBV13 and TRBJ1-4; D possibly corresponds to TRBD1 (5 bases). The CDR3 contains 15 residues. Germline CDR1 and CDR2: PRHDT and FYEKMQ (reference sequence). CDR3 in amino acids: CASSLGQTTNEKLFF. For the CDR3, the DNA is TGTGCCAGCAGCCTAGGACAAACAACTAATGAAAAACTGTTTTTT.

J is TRBJ2-1 and V is TRBV5-1, with 8 bases fitting TRBD2. Germline assignment: CDR1 SGHRS and CDR2 YFSETQ. The CDR3 is 15 amino acids. V was pared by 4 bases and J by 1 base, with 4 bases of the junction left unmatched. CDR3 region: CASSTSGGSYNEQFF. In DNA, the CDR3 is TGCGCCAGCAGCACAAGCGGGGGTTCCTACAATGAGCAGTTCTTC.

The chain uses TRBV14 and TRBJ1-1, with 7 bases aligning to TRBD1. The trim removed 4 bases at V and 1 base at J, leaving 3 bases unmatched. In germline, CDR1 is SGHDN, CDR2 FVKESK. The CDR3 extends over 14 amino acids. Here the CDR3 DNA reads TGTGCCAGCAGCCTGACAGGGACGAACACTGAAGCTTTCTTT. It codes for CASSLTGTNTEAFF.

The gene calls are TRBV2 and TRBJ2-5; 7 nucleotides align to TRBD2. This CDR3 has 12 residues. V trimming: 5 bases; J trimming: 4 bases; junction bases outside the gene matches: 1. Germline V CDR1 and CDR2: SNHLY, FYNNEI. CDR3 bases: TGTGCCAGCAGTACGGGGGGAGAGACCCAGTACTTC. It translates to CASSTGGETQYF.

The CDR3 is CASSTLGPTEAFF. The CDR3, as DNA: TGTGCCAGTAGTACGCTGGGCCCAACTGAAGCTTTCTTT. The rearrangement links TRBV19 to TRBJ1-1, with no clear D. In germline, CDR1 is LNHDA, CDR2 SQIVND (reference sequence). V lost 4 bases and J 5 bases, leaving 11 bases between the germline ends. The CDR3 is made up of 13 amino acids.

The chain uses TRBV5-1 and TRBJ2-1; a weak D match, TRBD2 (7 bases). Deletions cut 2 bases from V and 7 bases from J, with 16 bases between. This CDR3 comprises 15 residues. CDR1 SGHRS and CDR2 YFSETQ come from the germline V gene. The CDR3 region is CASSLGGGNGNEQFF. CDR3 DNA sequence: TGCGCCAGCAGCTTAGGGGGGGGGAATGGGAATGAGCAGTTCTTC.

This chain connects TRBV7-8 to TRBJ1-4, with D hard to call. The CDR3 is 17 residues long. Trimming removed 4 bases from V and 6 bases from J, with 21 bases in between. Germline loops: CDR1 SGHVS, CDR2 FQNEAQ. This CDR3 reads CASSSGPRLQSYEKLFF. As DNA, the CDR3 is TGTGCCAGCAGCTCAGGCCCCCGACTGCAATCATATGAAAAACTGTTTTTT.

This clone ranks as large. This rearrangement joins TRBV2 to TRBJ1-2, with D unclear. The CDR3 is 13 residues long. Germline CDR1 and CDR2: SNHLY and FYNNEI. The V end lost 6 bases, the J end lost 1 base, and 9 bases lay between the germline ends. This CDR3 reads CASSLTDNYGYTF. CDR3 nucleotide sequence: TGTGCCAGCAGCCTTACGGATAACTATGGCTACACCTTC.

This chain connects TRBV30 to TRBJ1-1; D uncertain. V gave up 3 bases and J gave up 1 base, with 12 bases separating them. The CDR3 runs 14 residues. In germline, CDR1 is GTSNPN, CDR2 SVGIG (reference sequence). The chain's CDR3 is CAWRVQNPNTEAFF. The CDR3 nucleotides read TGTGCCTGGAGAGTACAAAACCCGAACACTGAAGCTTTCTTT.